This TCR beta chain was recorded in a study of cytomegalovirus exposure and HLA in healthy donors. As concerns this clone: Its matching antigen is unknown.

The PCR contained 60 Vbeta and 13 Jbeta primers. TCRdb's table, derived via immunoSEQ multiplex PCR, lists solely in-frame clones and lacks some. The table shows about 170,000 clones, with 65% to 75% occurring only once. Findings and limits, study-wide: Usually a TCR sequence was rare, but some public TCRs were found in many donors. In vitro data verified three CMV-associated chains as specific for CMV antigens. CMV serostatus alone was available as immune exposure information.

V was clipped by 0 bases and J by 4 bases; unmatched bases: 14. The CDR3 is 19 amino acids. Germline V gene sequence: CDR1 SGDLS, CDR2 YYNGEE. This clonotype originated in a human donor in good health. The specimen sequenced was PBMCs. The V and J genes are TRBV9 and TRBJ2-2, with 8 nucleotides matching TRBD2. DNA for the CDR3: TGTGCCAGCAGCGTAGATCTCGGGGGGGTCATCTCCGGCACCGGGGAGCTGTTTTTT. As protein: CASSVDLGGVISGTGELFF.